This TCR beta chain was recovered during a study of OX40 agonist ivuxolimab in advanced cancers. Study-level background: The study enrolled dose-escalation patients with hepatocellular carcinoma, melanoma, renal cell or head and neck cancer.

Losses at the gene ends were 4 bases for V and 7 bases for J; bases not matched to a gene: 4. This CDR3 has 14 amino acids. Germline CDR1 SQVTM, CDR2 ANQGSEA. Whole-study findings and limits: Expanded clones belonging to CD8+ T cells outnumbered, on average, those of CD4+. Determination of antigen specificity was not performed for the expanded peripheral T cells. Some of the nonresponding patients also showed low levels of normalized T-cell clonal expansion.

About this clone: The antigen is undetermined.

Measured with immunoSEQ multiplex PCR; TCRdb has only the in-frame clones, and not every one. The sample has tens of thousands of clones, approximately 91% seen once. The clonotype comes from an adult with an advanced solid tumor such as melanoma, head and neck, liver or kidney cancer. The starting material was CD4+ or CD8+ T cells sorted from blood, obtained in a trial of the OX40 agonist ivuxolimab. V usage is TRBV29-1 and J usage is TRBJ1-4; 12 bases map to TRBD1. The CDR3 region has the DNA TGCAGCGTTGGTGGGACAGGGGGCAGTGAAAAACTGTTTTTT. Its translation: CSVGGTGGSEKLFF.